Below, 30 T cell receptor beta chains from the same sample are listed, as sequenced in a study of CXCR3-negative and CXCR3-positive naive CD8 T cells (dated by TCRdb to the late 2010s). TCRdb records NextSeq 550 as the sequencer. The Human TCR Profiling Kit (MiLaboratory) was used to prepare UMI-labeled 5' RACE TRB cDNA libraries. TCRdb reprocessed the reads into one record per CDR3 protein sequence, lacking DNA. The table kept for this sample lists under 70,000 distinct CDR3 sequences. The ten largest make up 20% to 25% of the sample. Sequencing input: memory CD8+ T cells from blood. This specimen's cell subset or site label, per the study, means: conventional CD8+ memory T cells (TMEM), sorted as controls. These receptors were collected from a human donor in good health. Some clones in this sample may be carry-over from other donors' samples.

The rearrangement joins TRBV5-5 to TRBJ2-4; the TCRdb call, TRBD1, lacks DNA for checking. The CDR3 covers 17 residues. The germline V gene encodes CDR1 SGHKS and CDR2 YYEKEE (reference sequence). CDR3 residues: CASSWTPGIIAKNIQYF.

The chain links TRBV7-9 to TRBJ2-2; TCRdb reports TRBD2, a call that lacks DNA to check it against. This CDR3 spans 17 amino acids. The V gene's germline CDR1 is SEHNR and CDR2 FQNEAQ (reference sequence). The CDR3 loop reads CASNRELWDFNTGELFF.

J is TRBJ2-3 and V is TRBV7-6; TCRdb's D gene call, TRBD1, goes unchecked for lack of DNA. CDR1 is SGHVS and CDR2 is FNYEAQ in the germline V gene. The CDR3 covers 14 residues. CDR3 loop: CASSPRDATDTQYF.

This sequence joins TRBV7-9 and TRBJ1-2; TCRdb calls TRBD1, which cannot be checked without DNA. Looked up from germline, CDR1 is SEHNR and CDR2 is FQNEAQ (reference sequence). The CDR3 runs 16 residues. CDR3 sequence: CASSSADRYLNYGYTF.

The CDR3 loop reads CARETRSGANVLTF. The gene calls are TRBV7-9 and TRBJ2-6. Germline CDR1 and CDR2: SEHNR and FQNEAQ (reference sequence). The CDR3 consists of 14 residues.

The chain carries TRBV7-9 and TRBJ2-7. This CDR3 is built from 14 residues. Germline V gene sequence: CDR1 SEHNR, CDR2 FQNEAQ (reference sequence). The CDR3 loop reads CASSLRGRTYEQYF.

The J gene is TRBJ2-5, the V gene TRBV5-1; TCRdb outputs TRBD2, but without DNA this stays unchecked. This CDR3 is built from 13 residues. The germline V gene encodes CDR1 SGHRS and CDR2 YFSETQ. The CDR3: CASADSNEETQYF.

The chain has TRBV23-1 and TRBJ2-4; the D call of TRBD1 rests on TCRdb alone, since no DNA is present to check it. TRBV23-1 is an ORF for which the function is uncertain. The length of the CDR3 is 15 residues. CDR3 amino acids: CASSPASGAKNIQYF.

This sequence joins TRBV15 and TRBJ2-5; TCRdb names TRBD2, which stays unverified in the absence of DNA. Germline CDR1 is LNHNV and CDR2 is YYDKDF (reference sequence). This CDR3 has 16 amino acids. The CDR3 sequence: CATSVLSGRTQETQYF.

The rearrangement joins TRBV7-9 to TRBJ2-7; absent DNA, TCRdb's TRBD2 call cannot be checked. The length of the CDR3 is 16 residues. CDR1 and CDR2 (germline): SEHNR, FQNEAQ (reference sequence). The chain's CDR3 is CASTLGLPQSGYEQYF.

The chain combines TRBV5-5 with TRBJ2-2; the D call of TRBD1 rests on TCRdb alone, since no DNA is present to check it. Germline CDR1 reads SGHKS; CDR2 reads YYEKEE (reference sequence). This CDR3 spans 15 amino acids. The CDR3 sequence: CASRPTGYDTGELFF.

The chain joins TRBV21-1 to TRBJ2-7; TCRdb's assignment of TRBD1 cannot be checked, as there is no DNA. TRBV21-1 is recorded as a pseudogene. The CDR3 runs to 19 residues. CDR3 amino acids: CASSKRCVGRDRGSYEQYF.

The J gene is TRBJ2-7, the V gene TRBV5-1; TCRdb's D call of TRBD1 is untestable without DNA. This CDR3 is 14 amino acids long. Germline V gene data show CDR1 as SGHRS and CDR2 as YFSETQ. The CDR3 is CASAEAGAIYEQYF.

The chain carries TRBV12-5 and TRBJ1-2; TCRdb proposes TRBD1, but this gene call is untestable without DNA. The V gene's germline CDR1 is LGHNT and CDR2 FRNRAP. This CDR3 region has 12 residues. The CDR3 sequence: CASGLGTDGYTF.

This chain joins TRBV7-7 and TRBJ2-2; there is no DNA to check the TCRdb D call of TRBD2. CDR1 is SSHAT, CDR2 FNYEAQ, per germline (reference sequence). The CDR3 has 16 residues. CDR3 residues: CASSLVSGGHTGELFF.

Judged by frequency, this clonotype is medium-sized. V usage is TRBV20-1 and J usage is TRBJ1-1. Looked up from germline, CDR1 is DFQATT and CDR2 is SNEGSKA (reference sequence). The CDR3 loop spans 12 amino acids. The CDR3 reads CSARDKVTEAFF.

The J gene is TRBJ2-3, the V gene TRBV13; TCRdb's D call of TRBD1 is untestable without DNA. CDR3 length: 16 residues. The germline gives CDR1 PRHDT, CDR2 FYEKMQ (reference sequence). The CDR3 sequence: CASSLRTGYATDTQYF.

This chain joins TRBV29-1 and TRBJ1-2; TCRdb's D call, TRBD1, is unchecked because there is no DNA. The CDR3 spans 16 residues. CDR1 and CDR2 from the germline V gene are SQVTM and ANQGSEA. CDR3 protein: CSVEDLRTGEDYGYTF.

This chain links TRBV9 with TRBJ2-6. The CDR3 has 17 residues. Germline CDR1 is SGDLS and CDR2 is YYNGEE. The CDR3 sequence: CASSVARERAGANVLTF.

The chain employs TRBV7-6 and TRBJ2-7; TCRdb calls TRBD2, which cannot be checked without DNA. Germline values: CDR1 SGHVS, CDR2 FNYEAQ. This CDR3 comprises 17 residues. CDR3 in amino acids: CASSSPPGGTGTYEQYF.

The rearrangement links TRBV29-1 to TRBJ2-1; the TCRdb call, TRBD2, lacks DNA for checking. The CDR3 covers 15 residues. Germline loops: CDR1 SQVTM, CDR2 ANQGSEA. This chain's CDR3 is CSVEGRAGVHNEQFF.

The CDR3 sequence is CASSYSFRETQYF. The rearrangement joins TRBV6-5 to TRBJ2-5. The CDR3 runs to 13 residues. CDR1 is MNHEY, CDR2 SVGAGI, per germline.

The chain is built from TRBV2 and TRBJ2-7; TCRdb outputs TRBD2, but without DNA this stays unchecked. There are 12 residues in the CDR3. CDR1 is SNHLY, CDR2 FYNNEI, per germline. CDR3 sequence reads: CASGVPGDEQYF.

The chain combines TRBV28 with TRBJ2-2. In germline, CDR1 is MDHEN, CDR2 SYDVKM. The CDR3 runs to 12 residues. CDR3 loop: CASSYRTGELFF.

The chain combines TRBV7-9 with TRBJ2-5. This CDR3 is 14 amino acids long. Germline CDR1 reads SEHNR; CDR2 reads FQNEAQ (reference sequence). The CDR3 sequence: CASSLDSNQETQYF.

The rearrangement joins TRBV28 to TRBJ2-2; TCRdb reports TRBD1, a call that lacks DNA to check it against. Germline V lookup: CDR1 MDHEN, CDR2 SYDVKM. The CDR3 has 17 residues. This CDR3 is CASSAPTGFEGAGELFF.

The CDR3 spells CASSMLAGGASYTDTQYF. The chain has TRBV28 and TRBJ2-3; TCRdb indicates TRBD2, and absent DNA this call remains unverified. Germline lookup yields CDR1 MDHEN and CDR2 SYDVKM. CDR3 size: 18 residues.

The CDR3 sequence: CASSPRDRGTSYNEQFF. This chain links TRBV4-2 with TRBJ2-1; as DNA is missing, the TRBD1 call by TCRdb cannot be tested. CDR1 is LGHNA and CDR2 is YNFKEQ in the germline V gene. There are 17 residues in the CDR3.

The gene calls are TRBV11-2 and TRBJ1-3. This CDR3 region has 12 residues. Germline CDR1 is SGHAT and CDR2 is FQNNGV. The CDR3: CASRKLGNTIYF.

The CDR3 sequence is CASSLLPSGQSRNEQFF. This sequence joins TRBV5-1 and TRBJ2-1; checking the TCRdb D call of TRBD2 is not possible without DNA. Germline V gene data show CDR1 as SGHRS and CDR2 as YFSETQ. The CDR3 is made up of 17 amino acids. Full variable domain (missing parts from reference TRBV5-1 and TRBJ2-1): KAGVTQTPRYLIKTRGQQVTLSCSPISGHRSVSWYQQTPGQGLQFLFEYFSETQRNKGNFPGRFSGRQFSNSRSEMNVSTLELGDSALYLCASSLLPSGQSRNEQFFGPGTRLTVL.